The rows below give T cell receptor beta chains drawn from one sample of a study of T cells in Graves' hyperthyroidism and ophthalmopathy. TCRdb independently ran MiXCR on the multiplex PCR reads; one entry per CDR3 protein. The sample lists approximately 560,000 distinct CDR3 sequences, more than 45% occurring once. Material: peripheral blood or thyroid tissue (not recorded which). These receptor sequences come from a woman aged 18-29 years with Graves' hyperthyroidism. CDR3s include the opening cysteine and the closing phenylalanine or tryptophan. Each record gives: D gene, clone size, V gene, J gene, CDR3 length, CDR3 protein, CDR3 DNA. The D gene is left open where the match is weak. Where a row states a size, it is once, few, many or the class of an expanded clone; other rows omit it.

TRBD2,NA,TRBV24-1,TRBJ2-7,12,CASTGSGDEQYF,TGTGCCAGCACTGGTAGCGGGGACGAGCAGTACTTC
TRBD2,NA,TRBV10-3,TRBJ2-7,16,CAISEQREGASYEQYF,TGTGCCATCAGTGAGCAGCGGGAGGGGGCGAGCTACGAGCAGTACTTC
NA,NA,TRBV2,TRBJ2-2,16,CAIRGGGTGNTGELFF,TGTGCCATCAGGGGGGGCGGGACAGGGAACACCGGGGAGCTGTTTTTT
NA,few,TRBV7-9,TRBJ2-2,14,CASSALGAAGELFF,TGTGCCAGCAGCGCTCTGGGGGCGGCCGGGGAGCTGTTTTTT
NA,NA,TRBV20-1,TRBJ2-7,14,CSARGRDNSYEQYF,TGCAGTGCTAGAGGAAGGGACAACTCCTACGAGCAGTACTTC
TRBD2,NA,TRBV19,TRBJ2-3,14,CASSETPGGDTQYF,TGTGCCAGTTCCGAGACTCCGGGAGGCGATACGCAGTATTTT
TRBD1,NA,TRBV5-4,TRBJ1-1,13,CASSGQGTSEAFF,TGTGCCAGCAGCGGACAGGGTACCTCTGAAGCTTTCTTT
TRBD2,NA,TRBV12-3/TRBV12-4,TRBJ2-5,15,CASSLGLADGETQYF,TGTGCCAGCAGTTTAGGACTAGCGGATGGGGAGACCCAGTACTTC
NA,NA,TRBV2,TRBJ2-7,14,CASSRTESSFEQYF,TGTGCCAGCAGCAGGACAGAAAGCTCCTTCGAGCAGTACTTC
TRBD1,NA,TRBV10-3,TRBJ1-2,11,CAGGGNYGYTF,TGTGCCGGAGGGGGCAACTATGGCTACACCTTC
NA,few,TRBV7-3,TRBJ1-2,13,CASSKQGIDGYTF,TGTGCCAGCAGCAAACAGGGAATTGATGGCTACACCTTC
TRBD1,NA,TRBV14,TRBJ2-5,14,CASRISGQGETQYF,TGTGCCAGCAGGATCTCGGGACAGGGCGAGACCCAGTACTTC
TRBD1,NA,TRBV24-1,TRBJ2-2,15,CATPPRTGGIGELFF,TGTGCCACCCCTCCTAGGACAGGGGGGATCGGGGAGCTGTTTTTT
TRBD1,many,TRBV29-1,TRBJ1-2,16,CSVDGRTGTGKDGYTF,TGCAGCGTTGATGGGCGAACCGGGACAGGAAAGGATGGCTACACCTTC
NA,many,TRBV19,TRBJ1-2,12,CASSIVSSGYTF,TGTGCCAGTAGTATAGTCTCTTCCGGCTACACCTTC
TRBD1,NA,TRBV7-6,TRBJ2-7,16,CASSQGGQGVTYEQYF,TGTGCCAGCAGCCAAGGGGGACAGGGGGTCACCTACGAGCAGTACTTC
NA,NA,TRBV4-3,TRBJ1-1,15,CASSQRFSMNTEAFF,TGCGCCAGCAGCCAAAGGTTCAGCATGAACACTGAAGCTTTCTTT
NA,NA,TRBV2,TRBJ1-6,12,CASTGDGSPLHF,TGTGCCAGCACAGGGGATGGATCACCCCTCCACTTT
NA,NA,TRBV7-3,TRBJ2-6,15,CASSIGSAGANVLTF,TGTGCCAGCAGCATAGGGTCAGCTGGGGCCAACGTCCTGACTTTC
NA,many,TRBV10-3,TRBJ2-7,11,CAISEGTEQYF,TGTGCCATCAGTGAAGGGACTGAGCAGTACTTC
TRBD2,NA,TRBV7-2,TRBJ2-3,15,CASSSRLAATDTQYF,TGTGCCAGCAGCTCGAGACTAGCGGCCACAGATACGCAGTATTTT
NA,many,TRBV7-9,TRBJ1-1,12,CASNRMNTEAFF,TGTGCCAGCAATCGGATGAACACTGAAGCTTTCTTT
NA,NA,TRBV29-1,TRBJ1-3,12,CSVEDGGNTIYF,TGCAGCGTTGAAGATGGGGGAAACACCATATATTTT
TRBD1,once,TRBV13,TRBJ1-3,15,CASSSTGGPMNTIYF,TGTGCCAGCAGCTCAACAGGGGGCCCGATGAACACCATATATTTT
NA,NA,TRBV25-1,TRBJ1-2,15,CASSEWTAPDSGYTF,TGTGCCAGCAGTGAATGGACAGCGCCTGATTCCGGCTACACCTTC
NA,few,TRBV10-3,TRBJ2-5,15,CAISEHTGLQETQYF,TGTGCCATCAGTGAGCATACAGGGCTCCAAGAGACCCAGTACTTC
TRBD2,NA,TRBV10-3,TRBJ2-7,15,CAISEILADHYEQYF,TGTGCCATCAGTGAGATCCTAGCGGACCACTACGAGCAGTACTTC
NA,NA,TRBV11-3,TRBJ1-5,14,CASSLAGRPGSQHF,TGTGCCAGCAGCTTAGCCGGTAGACCTGGATCCCAGCATTTT
NA,few,TRBV7-2,TRBJ2-2,13,CASSLAVSGELFF,TGTGCCAGCAGCTTAGCGGTTTCAGGGGAGCTGTTTTTT
NA,NA,TRBV6-1,TRBJ2-7,13,CASSEVRGSEQYF,TGTGCCAGCAGTGAAGTGCGGGGCTCCGAGCAGTACTTC
NA,few,TRBV10-3,TRBJ2-5,15,CAISEAAMGQETQYF,TGTGCCATCAGTGAGGCGGCCATGGGTCAAGAGACCCAGTACTTC
NA,many,TRBV24-1,TRBJ1-2,16,CATSGPARPRGYGYTF,TGTGCCACCAGTGGCCCCGCCCGGCCCAGGGGCTATGGCTACACCTTC
NA,NA,TRBV10-3,TRBJ1-1,10,CAISDGGPFF,TGTGCCATCAGTGACGGAGGTCCTTTCTTT
NA,many,TRBV2,TRBJ1-5,13,CASLPDSNQPQHF,TGTGCCAGCCTCCCGGACAGCAATCAGCCCCAGCATTTT
NA,NA,TRBV19,TRBJ1-5,16,CASSQLGQSGNPPQHF,TGTGCCAGTAGCCAGCTAGGACAGAGCGGCAATCCGCCCCAGCATTTT
NA,NA,TRBV2,TRBJ1-1,13,CASPGDGNTEAFF,TGTGCCTCGCCGGGGGACGGGAACACTGAAGCTTTCTTT
NA,once,TRBV29-1,TRBJ2-2,14,CSALRDSSDGELFF,TGCAGCGCCCTACGGGACTCCTCAGACGGGGAGCTGTTTTTT
NA,NA,TRBV7-9,TRBJ2-7,15,CASSSFGEGRIEQYF,TGTGCCAGCAGCTCCTTCGGGGAAGGGAGGATCGAGCAGTACTTC
NA,NA,TRBV12-3/TRBV12-4,TRBJ1-1,15,CASSSPDVMNTEAFF,TGTGCCAGCAGTTCCCCGGATGTCATGAACACTGAAGCTTTCTTT
NA,many,TRBV10-3,TRBJ2-7,13,CAIRQDRLSEQYF,TGTGCCATCAGACAGGACAGACTAAGTGAGCAGTACTTC
TRBD1,few,TRBV29-1,TRBJ2-7,12,CSVETGDYEQYF,TGCAGCGTTGAAACAGGGGACTACGAGCAGTACTTC
NA,many,TRBV29-1,TRBJ1-3,12,CSVRGSGNTIYF,TGCAGCGTTCGGGGGTCTGGAAACACCATATATTTT
NA,NA,TRBV2,TRBJ1-5,14,CASSISGARQPQHF,TGTGCCAGCAGTATTTCGGGGGCGAGACAGCCCCAGCATTTT
NA,once,TRBV7-2,TRBJ2-5,14,CASRTRATEETQYF,TGTGCCAGCAGGACGAGGGCTACCGAAGAGACCCAGTACTTC
NA,many,TRBV9,TRBJ1-4,15,CASSRSGRANEKLFF,TGTGCCAGCAGCCGATCCGGGAGGGCGAATGAAAAACTGTTTTTT
NA,NA,TRBV19,TRBJ1-5,13,CASSIFANQPQHF,TGTGCCAGTAGTATTTTCGCGAATCAGCCCCAGCATTTT
TRBD1,NA,TRBV7-9,TRBJ1-1,15,CASSQDRRGPTEAFF,TGTGCCAGCAGCCAAGATCGAAGGGGGCCAACTGAAGCTTTCTTT
TRBD2,NA,TRBV2,TRBJ2-2,18,CASSEPGLAGGSTGELFF,TGTGCCAGCAGTGAACCGGGACTAGCGGGAGGCTCAACCGGGGAGCTGTTTTTT
NA,NA,TRBV24-1,TRBJ1-2,13,CATPPADYYGHTF,TGTGCCACCCCCCCCGCAGACTACTATGGCCACACCTTC
NA,many,TRBV25-1,TRBJ2-7,14,CASSDRGISYEQYF,TGTGCCAGCAGTGATAGGGGGATCTCCTACGAGCAGTACTTC
NA,many,TRBV7-2,TRBJ1-1,17,CASSLGRTALAHTEAFF,TGTGCCAGCAGCTTGGGTAGGACAGCCCTAGCGCACACTGAAGCTTTCTTT